Given below is one T cell receptor beta chain in context. The data were obtained in a study of control samples from healthy donors and cancer patients. This table comes from immunoSEQ multiplex PCR, and its TCRdb copy is limited to in-frame clones, with some not included. This table holds 120,000 or so clones, 80% to 95% found once. Material: blood. The TCR was taken from a man younger than 35 in good health.

CDR3 amino acids: CASSVSGGGAFF. The CDR3 DNA follows: TGTGCCAGCAGTGTGTCTGGAGGGGGAGCTTTCTTT. V and J are TRBV25-1 and TRBJ1-1; D is possibly TRBD1 (6 bases). Trimming shortened V by 4 bases and J by 10 bases, and 13 bases separated the two germline ends. Germline-derived CDR1 and CDR2 are MGHDK and SYGVNS. This CDR3 is 12 amino acids long.